This TCR beta chain was identified during a study of beta chain features in type 1 diabetes. Study-level information: The study examined 107,917,701 sorted cells across all samples.

Via the markers CD45RO/CCR7/CD25/CD127/CD95/CD27, stem cell-like memory, regulatory, central memory and naive CD4+ cells were sorted. CDR1 is MNHNY and CDR2 is SVGAGI in the germline V gene (reference sequence). V shed 0 bases and J shed 7 bases, with 4 bases lying between them. CDR3 length: 11 residues. Reverse transcription of all isolated RNA meant that expressed TCRB transcripts were sequenced. The protocol was immunoSEQ multiplex PCR, while the TCRdb copy is restricted to in-frame clones and leaves out a portion. The data show 860,000 or so clones, 15% to 20% seen once. A few counts support this clone. Antigen unknown. Broader study findings: With patients and controls alike, PCR might favor shorter templates to an equal degree.

Material for sequencing was naive CD4+ T cells from blood. The origin of this receptor is a young woman in good health. This chain links TRBV6-6 with TRBJ2-7; D is uncertain. The CDR3 bases are TGTGCCAGCAGTTACTCGTGGGAGCAGTACTTC. It encodes CASSYSWEQYF.